One TCR beta chain is described in this entry. The data belong to a study of blood T cell repertoires in COVID-19. Study context: Sites in the United States, Italy and Spain provided acute and convalescent COVID-19 samples. T cells, B-cell-depleted T cells, or PBMCs provided the cDNA or gDNA that served as material.

Sequencing was performed with immunoSEQ multiplex PCR; in TCRdb, only in-frame clones are kept and a portion is missing. The data contain 200,000 to 300,000 clones, approximately 83% of them singletons. The CDR3 covers 15 residues. J gave up 1 base and V 3 bases, and 3 bases lay outside the gene matches. Germline V gene sequence: CDR1 MGHRA, CDR2 YSYEKL. The sample taken for sequencing was peripheral blood. The receptor was derived from a woman aged 30 to 39 who had recovered from COVID-19. The chain joins TRBV4-1 to TRBJ2-5; 9 bases fit TRBD1. For the CDR3, the DNA is TGCGCCAGCAGCCACGGGACAGGGCCCCAAGAGACCCAGTACTTC. Its protein is CASSHGTGPQETQYF.